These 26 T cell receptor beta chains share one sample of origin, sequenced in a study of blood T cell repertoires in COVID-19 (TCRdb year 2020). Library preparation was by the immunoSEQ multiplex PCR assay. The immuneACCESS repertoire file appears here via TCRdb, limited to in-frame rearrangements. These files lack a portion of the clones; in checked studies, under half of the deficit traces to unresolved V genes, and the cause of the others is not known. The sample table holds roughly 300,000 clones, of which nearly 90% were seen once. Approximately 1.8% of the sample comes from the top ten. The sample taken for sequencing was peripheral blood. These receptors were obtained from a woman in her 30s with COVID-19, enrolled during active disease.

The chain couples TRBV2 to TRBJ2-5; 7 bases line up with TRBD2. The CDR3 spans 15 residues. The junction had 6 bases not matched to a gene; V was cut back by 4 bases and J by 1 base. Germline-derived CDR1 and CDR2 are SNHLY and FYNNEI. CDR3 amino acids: CASSGERGLQETQYF. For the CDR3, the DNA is TGTGCCAGCAGTGGGGAGCGGGGACTCCAAGAGACCCAGTACTTC.

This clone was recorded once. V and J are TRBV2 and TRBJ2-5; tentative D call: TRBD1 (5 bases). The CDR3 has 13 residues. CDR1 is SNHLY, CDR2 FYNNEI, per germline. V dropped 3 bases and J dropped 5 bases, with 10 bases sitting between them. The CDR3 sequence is CASSDSGFETQYF. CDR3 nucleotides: TGTGCCAGCAGTGATTCAGGGTTTGAGACCCAGTACTTC.

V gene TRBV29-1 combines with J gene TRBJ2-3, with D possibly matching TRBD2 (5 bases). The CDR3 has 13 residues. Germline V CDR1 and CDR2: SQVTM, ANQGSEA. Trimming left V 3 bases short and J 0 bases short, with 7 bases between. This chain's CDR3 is CSVDGGSTDTQYF. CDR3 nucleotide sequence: TGCAGCGTTGATGGAGGAAGCACAGATACGCAGTATTTT.

CDR3 in DNA: TGCAGCGTCCTTCGGGGGAGCGTCCGAGAGACCCAGTACTTC. It translates to CSVLRGSVRETQYF. The chain uses TRBV29-1 and TRBJ2-5; TRBD2 is a possible D gene (6 bases). The CDR3 consists of 14 residues. Germline V CDR1 and CDR2: SQVTM, ANQGSEA. V lost 6 bases to trimming and J lost 4 bases, with 18 bases between them.

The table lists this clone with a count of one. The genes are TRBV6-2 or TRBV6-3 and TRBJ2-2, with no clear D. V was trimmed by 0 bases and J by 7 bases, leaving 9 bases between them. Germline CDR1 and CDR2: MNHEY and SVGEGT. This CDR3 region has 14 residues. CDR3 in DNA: TGTGCCAGCAGTTACTCGACGGCGGTCGGGGAGCTGTTTTTT. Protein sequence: CASSYSTAVGELFF.

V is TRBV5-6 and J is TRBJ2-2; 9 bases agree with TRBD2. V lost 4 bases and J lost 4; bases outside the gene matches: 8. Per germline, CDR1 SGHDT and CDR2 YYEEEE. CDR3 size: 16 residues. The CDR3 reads CASSDAGGPGTGELFF. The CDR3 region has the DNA TGTGCCAGCAGCGATGCGGGGGGGCCGGGCACCGGGGAGCTGTTTTTT.

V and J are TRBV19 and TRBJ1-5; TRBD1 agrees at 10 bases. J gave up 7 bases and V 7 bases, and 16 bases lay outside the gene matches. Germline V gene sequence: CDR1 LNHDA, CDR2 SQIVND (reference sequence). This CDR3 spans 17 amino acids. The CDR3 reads CASNRREGQGNWQPQHF. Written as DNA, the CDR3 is TGTGCCAGTAACCGCCGAGAGGGACAGGGGAATTGGCAGCCCCAGCATTTT.

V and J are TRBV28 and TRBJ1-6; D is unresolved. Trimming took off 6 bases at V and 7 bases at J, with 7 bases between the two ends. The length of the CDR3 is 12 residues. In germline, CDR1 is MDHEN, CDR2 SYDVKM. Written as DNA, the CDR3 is TGTGCCAGCAGCGTAGCCAATTCACCCCTCCACTTT. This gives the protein CASSVANSPLHF.

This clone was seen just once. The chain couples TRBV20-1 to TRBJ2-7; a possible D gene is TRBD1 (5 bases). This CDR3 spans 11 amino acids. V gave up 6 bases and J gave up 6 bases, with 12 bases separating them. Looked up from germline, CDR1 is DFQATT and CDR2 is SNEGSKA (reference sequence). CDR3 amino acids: CSAWVGAEQYF. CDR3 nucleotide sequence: TGCAGTGCATGGGTAGGGGCCGAGCAGTACTTC.

This chain's CDR3 is CASKRDSSNGANVLTF. CDR3 coding DNA: TGTGCCAGTAAGCGGGACTCTTCGAATGGGGCCAACGTCCTGACTTTC. This sequence joins TRBV19 and TRBJ2-6; 7 bases line up with TRBD2. Germline loops: CDR1 LNHDA, CDR2 SQIVND (reference sequence). After removal of 7 bases from V and 3 bases from J, the junction contained 9 bases not matched to a gene. The CDR3 is made up of 16 amino acids.

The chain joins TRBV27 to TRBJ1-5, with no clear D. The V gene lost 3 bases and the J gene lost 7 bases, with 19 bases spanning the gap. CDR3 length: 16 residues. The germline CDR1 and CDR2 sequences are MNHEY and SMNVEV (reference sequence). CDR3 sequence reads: CASSFTPRGLRQPQHF. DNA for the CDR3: TGTGCCAGCAGTTTTACCCCCCGGGGTCTAAGGCAGCCCCAGCATTTT.

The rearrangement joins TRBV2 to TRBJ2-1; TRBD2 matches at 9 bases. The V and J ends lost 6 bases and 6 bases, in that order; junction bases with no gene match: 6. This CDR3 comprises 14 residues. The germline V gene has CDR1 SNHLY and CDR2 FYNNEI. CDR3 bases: TGTGCCAGCAGGCCGGGACTAGCCCGCAATGAGCAGTTCTTC. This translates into CASRPGLARNEQFF. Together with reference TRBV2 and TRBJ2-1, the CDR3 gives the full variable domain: EPEVTQTPSHQVTQMGQEVILRCVPISNHLYFYWYRQILGQKVEFLVSFYNNEISEKSEIFDDQFSVERPDGSNFTLKIRSTKLEDSAMYFCASRPGLARNEQFFGPGTRLTVL.

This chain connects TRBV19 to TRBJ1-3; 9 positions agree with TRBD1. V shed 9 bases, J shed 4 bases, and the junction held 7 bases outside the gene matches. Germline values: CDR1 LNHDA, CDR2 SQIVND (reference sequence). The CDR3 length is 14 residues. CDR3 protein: CASRPGTGGNTIYF. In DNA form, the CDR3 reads TGTGCCAGCCGGCCGGGGACAGGGGGAAACACCATATATTTT.

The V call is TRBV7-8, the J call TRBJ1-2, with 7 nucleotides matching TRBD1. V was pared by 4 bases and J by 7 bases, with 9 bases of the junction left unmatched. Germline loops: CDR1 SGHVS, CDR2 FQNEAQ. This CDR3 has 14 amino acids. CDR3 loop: CASSSDRVSGGYTF. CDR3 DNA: TGTGCCAGCAGCTCCGACAGGGTGTCTGGTGGCTACACCTTC.

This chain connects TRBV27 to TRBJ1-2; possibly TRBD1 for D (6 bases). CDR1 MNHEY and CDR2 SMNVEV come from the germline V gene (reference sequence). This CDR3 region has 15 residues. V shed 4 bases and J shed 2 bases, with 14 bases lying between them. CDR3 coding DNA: TGTGCCAGCAGTTGGTCTGGGCAGGGGAACTATGGCTACACCTTC. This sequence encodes CASSWSGQGNYGYTF.

The CDR3 is CSATGGYGYTF. Here the CDR3 DNA reads TGCAGTGCCACAGGGGGATATGGCTACACCTTC. The rearrangement joins TRBV20-1 to TRBJ1-2; 8 bases map to TRBD1. The CDR3 contains 11 residues. The ends lost 6 bases at V and 5 bases at J; junction bases unmatched: 2. The germline V gene encodes CDR1 DFQATT and CDR2 SNEGSKA (reference sequence).

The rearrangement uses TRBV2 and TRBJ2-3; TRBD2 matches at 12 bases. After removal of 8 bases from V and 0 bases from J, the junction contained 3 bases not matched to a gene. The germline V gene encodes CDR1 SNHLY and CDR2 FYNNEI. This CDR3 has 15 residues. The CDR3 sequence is CASRTSGASTDTQYF. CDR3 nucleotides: TGTGCCAGCCGGACTAGCGGGGCTAGCACAGATACGCAGTATTTT.

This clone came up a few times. CDR3 sequence: CASRETRGLAGTGELFF. The CDR3 coding sequence is TGTGCCAGCAGGGAAACCAGGGGACTAGCGGGCACCGGGGAGCTGTTTTTT. V usage is TRBV4-2 and J usage is TRBJ2-2, with 12 bases that match TRBD2. Trimming cost V 6 bases and J 4 bases; bases outside gene matches: 9. There are 17 residues in the CDR3. Per the germline V gene, CDR1 is LGHNA and CDR2 is YNFKEQ.

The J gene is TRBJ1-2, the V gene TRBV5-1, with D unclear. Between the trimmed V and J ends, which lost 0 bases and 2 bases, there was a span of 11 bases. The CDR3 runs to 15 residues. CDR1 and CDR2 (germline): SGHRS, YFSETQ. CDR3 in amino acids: CASSLVGSSNYGYTF. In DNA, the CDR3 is TGCGCCAGCAGCTTGGTTGGCTCCTCCAACTATGGCTACACCTTC.

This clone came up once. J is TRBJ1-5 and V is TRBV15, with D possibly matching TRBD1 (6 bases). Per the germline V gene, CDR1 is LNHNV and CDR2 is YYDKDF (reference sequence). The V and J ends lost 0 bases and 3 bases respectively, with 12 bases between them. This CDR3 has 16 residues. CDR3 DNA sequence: TGTGCCACCAGCAGAGATCGGAACAGGGTCAATCAGCCCCAGCATTTT. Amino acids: CATSRDRNRVNQPQHF. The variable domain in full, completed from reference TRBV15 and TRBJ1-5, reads DAMVIQNPRYQVTQFGKPVTLSCSQTLNHNVMYWYQQKSSQAPKLLFHYYDKDFNNEADTPDNFQSRRPNTSFCFLDIRSPGLGDTAMYLCATSRDRNRVNQPQHFGDGTRLSIL.

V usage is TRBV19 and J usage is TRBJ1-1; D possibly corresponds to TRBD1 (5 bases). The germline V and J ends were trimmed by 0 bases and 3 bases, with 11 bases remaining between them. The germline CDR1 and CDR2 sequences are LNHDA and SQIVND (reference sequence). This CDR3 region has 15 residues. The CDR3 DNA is TGTGCCAGTAGTATAGATCTAGGAGGGGACACTGAAGCTTTCTTT. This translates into CASSIDLGGDTEAFF.

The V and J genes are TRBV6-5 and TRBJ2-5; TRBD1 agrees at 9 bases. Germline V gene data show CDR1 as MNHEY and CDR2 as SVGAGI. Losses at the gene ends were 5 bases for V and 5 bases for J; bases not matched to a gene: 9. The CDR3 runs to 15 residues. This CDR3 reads CASSPTDRGRETQYF. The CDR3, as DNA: TGTGCCAGCAGTCCCACGGACAGGGGCCGGGAGACCCAGTACTTC.

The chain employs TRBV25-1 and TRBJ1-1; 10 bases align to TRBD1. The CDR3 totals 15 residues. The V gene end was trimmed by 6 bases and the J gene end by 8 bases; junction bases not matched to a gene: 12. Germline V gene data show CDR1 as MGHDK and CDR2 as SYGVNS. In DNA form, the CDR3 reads TGTGCCAGCAGCGTCGAGACAGGGGGCGGAGCAGAAGCTTTCTTT. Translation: CASSVETGGGAEAFF.

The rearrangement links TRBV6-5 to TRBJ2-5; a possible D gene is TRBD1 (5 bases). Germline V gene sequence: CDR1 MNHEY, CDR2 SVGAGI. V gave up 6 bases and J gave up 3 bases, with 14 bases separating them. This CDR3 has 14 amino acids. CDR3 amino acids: CASSRQAGKETQYF. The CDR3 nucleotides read TGTGCCAGCAGCCGTCAAGCAGGGAAAGAGACCCAGTACTTC.

The CDR3 loop reads CASSFSGGAPRETQYF. For the CDR3, the DNA is TGTGCCAGCAGCTTTAGCGGGGGGGCCCCGCGGGAGACCCAGTACTTC. The rearrangement uses TRBV5-6 and TRBJ2-5, with 11 bases fitting TRBD2. J was trimmed by 5 bases and V by 2 bases; bases with no gene match: 8. The CDR3 covers 16 residues. Germline CDR1 is SGHDT and CDR2 is YYEEEE.

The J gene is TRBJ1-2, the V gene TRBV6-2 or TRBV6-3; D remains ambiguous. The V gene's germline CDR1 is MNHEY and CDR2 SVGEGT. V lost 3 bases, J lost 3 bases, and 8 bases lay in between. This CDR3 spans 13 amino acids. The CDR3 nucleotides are TGTGCCAGCAGTTATCGGGTCCACTATGGCTACACCTTC. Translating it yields CASSYRVHYGYTF.